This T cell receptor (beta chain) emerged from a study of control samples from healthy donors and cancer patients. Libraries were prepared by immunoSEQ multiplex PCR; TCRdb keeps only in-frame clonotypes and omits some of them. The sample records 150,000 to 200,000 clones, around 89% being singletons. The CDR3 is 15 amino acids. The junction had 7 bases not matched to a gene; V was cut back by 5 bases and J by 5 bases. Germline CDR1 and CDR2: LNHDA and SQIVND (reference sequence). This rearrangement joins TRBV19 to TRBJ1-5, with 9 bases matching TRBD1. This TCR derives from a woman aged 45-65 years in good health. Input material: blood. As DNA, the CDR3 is TGTGCCAGTAGTCCCCCCCGGACAGGGGATCAGCCCCAGCATTTT. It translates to CASSPPRTGDQPQHF.